Listed below are T cell receptor beta chains from one sample, sequenced in a study of shared clonotypes between healthy human individuals. TCRdb keeps only in-frame clones here, not all; method: immunoSEQ multiplex PCR. The sample lists 2 million to 2.5 million clones; under 97% were seen once. The specimen sequenced was naive CD4+ T cells sorted from blood. The receptor source for this set is a man younger than 35 in good health. Each CDR3 is given with its conserved first and last residue. The order of the fields is J gene, clone size, CDR3 length, D gene, V gene, CDR3 DNA, CDR3 protein. The D gene is left open where the match is weak. Only part of the rows carry a size: once, few, many, or a class if the clone is expanded.

J: TRBJ1-2
size: -
length: 16
D: -
V: TRBV15
DNA: TGTGCCACCAGCAGAGCCTCAGGGACGGTAAACTATGGCTACACCTTC
CDR3: CATSRASGTVNYGYTF

J: TRBJ1-4
size: -
length: 13
D: -
V: TRBV7-9
DNA: TGTGCCAGCAGCTTAGAATGGTCCGAAAAACTGTTTTTT
CDR3: CASSLEWSEKLFF

J: TRBJ1-1
size: once
length: 14
D: -
V: TRBV27
DNA: TGTGCCAGCAGTGTCTATGGCAGGAACACTGAAGCTTTCTTT
CDR3: CASSVYGRNTEAFF

J: TRBJ2-3
size: -
length: 13
D: -
V: TRBV29-1
DNA: TGCAGCGTTGGGTGGTCCTTCACAGATACGCAGTATTTT
CDR3: CSVGWSFTDTQYF

J: TRBJ2-7
size: -
length: 14
D: -
V: TRBV18
DNA: TGTGCCAGCTCACCACCGGCGGGGTTCTACGAGCAGTACTTC
CDR3: CASSPPAGFYEQYF

J: TRBJ2-7
size: -
length: 13
D: -
V: TRBV5-6
DNA: TGTGCCAGCAGCTTTCGCGGGCGTAGCGAGCAGTACTTC
CDR3: CASSFRGRSEQYF

J: TRBJ2-2
size: -
length: 16
D: TRBD2
V: TRBV5-4
DNA: TGTGCCAGCAGCTACCTAGCGGGAGTTCAAACCGGGGAGCTGTTTTTT
CDR3: CASSYLAGVQTGELFF

J: TRBJ2-5
size: -
length: 15
D: TRBD2
V: TRBV6-1
DNA: TGTGCCAGCAGACCGACTAGCGGATTCCAAGAGACCCAGTACTTC
CDR3: CASRPTSGFQETQYF

J: TRBJ1-1
size: -
length: 15
D: -
V: TRBV10-3
DNA: TGTGCCATCAGCGAGGGAGGCAGGGAGGGAAGTGAAGCTTTCTTT
CDR3: CAISEGGREGSEAFF

J: TRBJ2-1
size: -
length: 15
D: -
V: TRBV6-1
DNA: TGTGCCAGCAGGACGATGAAGGAGCCCTACAATGAGCAGTTCTTC
CDR3: CASRTMKEPYNEQFF

J: TRBJ1-6
size: -
length: 17
D: TRBD1
V: TRBV30
DNA: TGTGCCTGGAATGGGGACAGGACAAGCTCCTATAATTCACCCCTCCACTTT
CDR3: CAWNGDRTSSYNSPLHF

J: TRBJ1-1
size: once
length: 15
D: -
V: TRBV2
DNA: TGTGCCAGCAGTGAATTGTCCGTGAGGGTCACTGAAGCTTTCTTT
CDR3: CASSELSVRVTEAFF

J: TRBJ1-1
size: -
length: 13
D: -
V: TRBV7-7
DNA: TGTGCTAGCAGCTTAGGAGCGAGCACTGAAGCTTTCTTT
CDR3: CASSLGASTEAFF

J: TRBJ2-7
size: -
length: 15
D: -
V: TRBV2
DNA: TGTGCCGGAACGCGTGATCCAGGGATTAATTACGAGCAGTACTTC
CDR3: CAGTRDPGINYEQYF

J: TRBJ2-5
size: -
length: 15
D: TRBD2
V: TRBV7-2
DNA: TGTGCCAGCAGCTTACCGAACGGGAGGGAGGGGACCCAGTACTTC
CDR3: CASSLPNGREGTQYF

J: TRBJ1-5
size: -
length: 15
D: TRBD1
V: TRBV6-1
DNA: TGTGCCAGCAGGGCCGGACAGGCGAGCAATCAGCCCCAGCATTTT
CDR3: CASRAGQASNQPQHF

J: TRBJ2-5
size: -
length: 16
D: -
V: TRBV5-6
DNA: TGTGCCAGCAGCTTTTACGGGCGCTTGGGCCAAGAGACCCAGTACTTC
CDR3: CASSFYGRLGQETQYF

J: TRBJ2-1
size: -
length: 15
D: -
V: TRBV6-5
DNA: TGTGCCAGCAGACGGGACACGAAGAACTACAATGAGCAGTTCTTC
CDR3: CASRRDTKNYNEQFF

J: TRBJ1-2
size: -
length: 12
D: -
V: TRBV2
DNA: TGTGCCAGCAGTGGCCAGGGATATGGCTACACCTTC
CDR3: CASSGQGYGYTF

J: TRBJ2-5
size: few
length: 13
D: -
V: TRBV7-3
DNA: TGTGCCAGCAGCTTAAGCAGGGAAGAGACCCAGTACTTC
CDR3: CASSLSREETQYF

J: TRBJ2-3
size: -
length: 16
D: -
V: TRBV10-3
DNA: TGTGCCATCAGTGACTTCACGAGGGGTCTCACAGATACGCAGTATTTT
CDR3: CAISDFTRGLTDTQYF

J: TRBJ2-3
size: -
length: 15
D: TRBD1
V: TRBV28
DNA: TGTGCCAGCAGTTTCCGGGACAGACCCACAGATACGCAGTATTTT
CDR3: CASSFRDRPTDTQYF

J: TRBJ1-5
size: -
length: 13
D: -
V: TRBV28
DNA: TGTGCCAGCAGTCCCCGCAGCAATCAGCCCCAGCATTTT
CDR3: CASSPRSNQPQHF

J: TRBJ1-6
size: -
length: 17
D: -
V: TRBV7-9
DNA: TGTGCCAGCAGCCTCCTTACCTCAAGCTCCTATAATTCACCCCTCCACTTT
CDR3: CASSLLTSSSYNSPLHF

J: TRBJ1-1
size: once
length: 14
D: TRBD1
V: TRBV19
DNA: TGTGCCAGTAGTATCGGACAGGGGAACACTGAAGCTTTCTTT
CDR3: CASSIGQGNTEAFF

J: TRBJ1-3
size: -
length: 15
D: -
V: TRBV7-9
DNA: TGTGCCAGCAGGAAACTACCCGCCTCTGGAAACACCATATATTTT
CDR3: CASRKLPASGNTIYF

J: TRBJ2-1
size: -
length: 15
D: TRBD2
V: TRBV7-2
DNA: TGTGCCAGCAGCCGACTAGCGGGAGGGTTTGATGAGCAGTTCTTC
CDR3: CASSRLAGGFDEQFF

J: TRBJ2-3
size: -
length: 15
D: TRBD1
V: TRBV6-1
DNA: TGTGCCAGCACCCGGGGCCCACAGGGGTCAGATACGCAGTATTTT
CDR3: CASTRGPQGSDTQYF

J: TRBJ2-3
size: -
length: 12
D: -
V: TRBV5-4
DNA: TGTGCCAGCAGCTTGGCCACAGATACGCAGTATTTT
CDR3: CASSLATDTQYF

J: TRBJ1-2
size: -
length: 15
D: -
V: TRBV10-2
DNA: TGCGCCAGCAGTGAGTCAATGGAGGGAAACTATGGCTACACCTTC
CDR3: CASSESMEGNYGYTF

J: TRBJ2-3
size: -
length: 15
D: TRBD2
V: TRBV5-6
DNA: TGTGCCAGCAGCTCACCCGGGACTAGCGCCGGACGGCAGTATTTT
CDR3: CASSSPGTSAGRQYF

J: TRBJ1-5
size: -
length: 13
D: -
V: TRBV28
DNA: TGTGCCAGCACCTGGGCAGCAAATCAGCCCCAGCATTTT
CDR3: CASTWAANQPQHF

J: TRBJ1-1
size: -
length: 15
D: -
V: TRBV5-4
DNA: TGTGCCAGCAGTCCAGGCGGGAATATAGCGGCTGAAGCTTTCTTT
CDR3: CASSPGGNIAAEAFF

J: TRBJ1-2
size: -
length: 14
D: -
V: TRBV6-1
DNA: TGTGCCAGCAGTGTGGGCAGCTGGGCGGGTGGCTACACCTTC
CDR3: CASSVGSWAGGYTF

J: TRBJ2-3
size: -
length: 12
D: -
V: TRBV5-1
DNA: TGCGCCAGCAGCTTGGGTTTGGATACGCAGTATTTT
CDR3: CASSLGLDTQYF

J: TRBJ2-7
size: -
length: 15
D: TRBD1
V: TRBV7-2
DNA: TGTGCCAGCAGCATAGACAGGGTCGGCTCCTACGAGCAGTACTTC
CDR3: CASSIDRVGSYEQYF

J: TRBJ1-1
size: few
length: 13
D: -
V: TRBV7-2
DNA: TGTGCCAGCAGTTCGAGATTGTCCACTGAAGCTTTCTTT
CDR3: CASSSRLSTEAFF

J: TRBJ2-3
size: -
length: 16
D: TRBD2
V: TRBV10-3
DNA: TGTGCCATCAGTGGGGGACTAGCGGGAGGGACAGATACGCAGTATTTT
CDR3: CAISGGLAGGTDTQYF

J: TRBJ2-1
size: once
length: 15
D: -
V: TRBV5-1
DNA: TGCGCCAGCAGCTTGCAGGGCCGCTCCTACAATGAGCAGTTCTTC
CDR3: CASSLQGRSYNEQFF

J: TRBJ1-1
size: -
length: 16
D: -
V: TRBV7-3
DNA: TGTGCCAGCAGCTTATTCCGCCCGGGCGGTGTCACTGAAGCTTTCTTT
CDR3: CASSLFRPGGVTEAFF

J: TRBJ1-4
size: -
length: 15
D: -
V: TRBV2
DNA: TGTGCCAGCAGCTTTGCGGGTGGGGGAAATGAAAAACTGTTTTTT
CDR3: CASSFAGGGNEKLFF

J: TRBJ2-7
size: -
length: 14
D: -
V: TRBV5-1
DNA: TGCGCCAGCAGCTTGGAGCAGGGACCCTACGAGCAGTACTTC
CDR3: CASSLEQGPYEQYF